These 20 T cell receptor beta chains were all obtained from the same sample, sequenced in a study of cytomegalovirus exposure and HLA in healthy donors. PCR primers comprised 60 Vbeta and 13 Jbeta primers. The method was immunoSEQ multiplex PCR; TCRdb's version includes in-frame clones alone and lacks a portion of them. The data contain 200,000 or so clones, about 81% of them seen just once; the ten biggest clones take up around 2%. The sequenced sample consisted of PBMCs. These TCRs come from a woman aged 18-29 years in good health and CMV-seropositive.

The V call is TRBV27, the J call TRBJ1-2, with TRBD1 identical over 10 bases. V was clipped by 2 bases and J by 2 bases; unmatched bases: 5. Germline V gene data show CDR1 as MNHEY and CDR2 as SMNVEV (reference sequence). The CDR3 has 16 residues. The CDR3 DNA reads as TGTGCCAGCAGTTTAAAGACAGGGGGCAAAAACTATGGCTACACCTTC. This encodes CASSLKTGGKNYGYTF.

Turning to this clone: Compared with germline, one end of the junction differs, possibly owing to a read error. This sequence joins TRBV29-1 and TRBJ2-4; D might be TRBD2 (6 bases). The germline V gene has CDR1 SQVTM and CDR2 ANQGSEA. This CDR3 spans 13 amino acids. The CDR3 here is CSVEEGSKNSQYF. The CDR3 region has the DNA TGCAGCGTTGAGGAGGGATCCAAAAACAGTCAGTACTTC.

This chain connects TRBV6-5 to TRBJ1-2; D is ambiguous. In germline, CDR1 is MNHEY, CDR2 SVGAGI. This CDR3 region has 16 residues. V was shortened by 0 bases and J by 8 bases, with 19 bases between the two germline ends. The CDR3 here is CASSYSGITNFYGYTF. CDR3 sequence (DNA): TGTGCCAGCAGTTACTCCGGGATCACGAACTTCTACGGCTACACCTTC.

The CDR3 nucleotides are TGCGCCAGCAGCCAAGATATATGGACCCAGTACTTC. It yields the protein CASSQDIWTQYF. The gene calls are TRBV4-3 and TRBJ2-5; D ambiguous. V lost 0 bases and J lost 7, with 6 bases in between. CDR3 length: 12 amino acids. Germline assignment: CDR1 LGHNA and CDR2 YSLEER.

The chain uses TRBV4-3 and TRBJ2-6; 9 bases match TRBD1. V lost 5 bases and J lost 1; bases outside the gene matches: 6. The length of the CDR3 is 17 residues. CDR1 and CDR2 from the germline V gene are LGHNA and YSLEER. CDR3 loop: CASSSGTGMSGANVLTF. CDR3 DNA sequence: TGCGCCAGCAGCTCCGGGACAGGGATGTCTGGGGCCAACGTCCTGACTTTC.

This chain links TRBV6-6 with TRBJ2-7; 9 bases match TRBD1. J was trimmed by 6 bases and V by 7 bases; bases with no gene match: 10. Germline V lookup: CDR1 MNHNY, CDR2 SVGAGI (reference sequence). CDR3 size: 14 residues. Here the CDR3 reads CASTRDRGLVEQYF. The CDR3 DNA sequence: TGTGCCAGCACCCGAGACAGGGGGTTAGTCGAGCAGTACTTC.

The V call is TRBV4-1, the J call TRBJ2-3; 9 bases map to TRBD2. Per the germline V gene, CDR1 is MGHRA and CDR2 is YSYEKL. V dropped 7 bases and J dropped 2; count of bases not matched to a gene: 10. This CDR3 is built from 16 residues. DNA of the CDR3: TGCGCCAGCACCCCCAAGCGGGGGGCTCTCACAGATACGCAGTATTTT. This gives the protein CASTPKRGALTDTQYF.

The gene calls are TRBV30 and TRBJ1-6, with 8 bases that match TRBD1. Trimming removed 1 base from V and 8 bases from J; junction bases left unmatched: 7. The CDR3 has 15 residues. Germline V CDR1 and CDR2: GTSNPN, SVGIG (reference sequence). CDR3 bases: TGTGCCTGGAGTGCTCGACAGGGGAAGTATTCACCCCTCCACTTT. This translates into CAWSARQGKYSPLHF.

CDR3 coding DNA: TGTGCCAGCACCCCTCAGTCCGACAGGGGGCAGGCTTTCTTT. Translating gives CASTPQSDRGQAFF. The rearrangement links TRBV5-4 to TRBJ1-1; 10 bases map to TRBD1. The CDR3 length is 14 residues. The V and J ends lost 6 bases and 11 bases, in that order; junction bases with no gene match: 13. In germline, CDR1 is SGHNT, CDR2 YYREEE (reference sequence).

J is TRBJ2-7 and V is TRBV28, with a tentative D call TRBD1 (5 bases). Germline V lookup: CDR1 MDHEN, CDR2 SYDVKM. This CDR3 comprises 13 residues. The V end lost 7 bases, the J end lost 0 bases, and 10 bases lay between the germline ends. CDR3 bases: TGTGCCAGCACCGACAGCAACTCCTACGAGCAGTACTTC. It is translated as CASTDSNSYEQYF.

The V and J genes are TRBV5-1 and TRBJ2-3, with 9 bases fitting TRBD1. The V segment lost 4 bases and the J segment 6 bases; nucleotides outside the gene matches: 6. Germline CDR1 is SGHRS and CDR2 is YFSETQ. The CDR3 is made up of 14 amino acids. This chain's CDR3 is CASSPGTGRDTQYF. The DNA of the CDR3 is TGCGCCAGCAGCCCCGGGACAGGGAGGGATACGCAGTATTTT.

The chain has TRBV4-1 and TRBJ2-6; D gene ambiguous. CDR3 length: 17 amino acids. V was shortened by 0 bases and J by 0 bases, with 9 bases between the two germline ends. Germline values: CDR1 MGHRA, CDR2 YSYEKL. The CDR3 nucleotides read TGCGCCAGCAGCCAAGAACGAACGGGCTCTGGGGCCAACGTCCTGACTTTC. This encodes CASSQERTGSGANVLTF.

This chain uses TRBV15 with TRBJ2-5, with TRBD1 matching 7 bases. This CDR3 region has 15 residues. V lost 2 bases and J lost 3; bases outside the gene matches: 6. Germline loops: CDR1 LNHNV, CDR2 YYDKDF (reference sequence). The CDR3 spells CATSRSWDSKETQYF. The CDR3 DNA reads TGTGCCACCAGCAGATCCTGGGACAGCAAAGAGACCCAGTACTTC.

The CDR3 DNA sequence: TGTGCCAGCAGCCAGGACAGGGATGAAGCCCTCCACTTT. Its translation: CASSQDRDEALHF. The chain carries TRBV4-2 and TRBJ1-6, with 8 bases aligning to TRBD1. CDR1 is LGHNA, CDR2 YNFKEQ, per germline. The CDR3 runs to 13 residues. Trimming removed 3 bases from V and 14 bases from J; junction bases left unmatched: 6.

V usage is TRBV5-5 and J usage is TRBJ2-7, with TRBD2 matching over 8 bases. Germline CDR1 is SGHKS and CDR2 is YYEKEE (reference sequence). V trimming: 5 bases; J trimming: 0 bases; junction bases outside the gene matches: 7. This CDR3 has 15 amino acids. CDR3 amino acids: CASRRVGGVSYEQYF. The CDR3 DNA reads as TGTGCCAGCAGGAGGGTCGGGGGGGTCTCCTACGAGCAGTACTTC.

The chain is built from TRBV29-1 and TRBJ2-5, with D perhaps matching TRBD1 (5 bases). The J call is doubtful: the DNA matches TRBJ2-7 better. Germline V gene data show CDR1 as SQVTM and CDR2 as ANQGSEA. CDR3 length equals 15 residues. The CDR3 coding sequence is TGCAGCGTTGATGGGGCCAACGGTAGCTCCTACGAGCAGTACTTC. Translated: CSVDGANGSSYEQYF.

A note on this clone: At one boundary the junction diverges from the germline segment, which might be a read error. The chain carries TRBV4-1 and TRBJ2-6; weak D call: TRBD1 (5 bases). Germline-derived CDR1 and CDR2 are MGHRA and YSYEKL. The CDR3 covers 17 residues. The CDR3 nucleotides read TGCGCCAGCAGCCAAGATACAGGTAGCTCTGGGGCCAACGGCCTGACTTTC. Encoded protein: CASSQDTGSSGANGLTF.

The J gene is TRBJ2-7, the V gene TRBV6-1, with TRBD1 identical over 10 bases. Germline CDR1 reads MNHNS; CDR2 reads SASEGT. This CDR3 spans 15 amino acids. Germline trimming cut 4 bases from V and 3 bases from J; bases unmatched to any gene: 6. The CDR3 sequence is CASSVGTGVGYEQYF. DNA of the CDR3: TGTGCCAGCAGTGTTGGGACAGGGGTGGGCTACGAGCAGTACTTC.

V and J are TRBV19 and TRBJ2-3; TRBD1 matches at 7 bases. The CDR3 totals 15 residues. V shed 8 bases, J shed 1 base, and the junction held 9 bases outside the gene matches. Germline CDR1 LNHDA, CDR2 SQIVND (reference sequence). The CDR3 here is CASSSTGVRTDTQYF. As DNA, the CDR3 is TGTGCCAGTTCCTCCACAGGGGTCCGCACAGATACGCAGTATTTT.

This clone was seen only a few times. The chain uses TRBV11-3 and TRBJ2-7, with 7 bases fitting TRBD2. The germline V gene has CDR1 SGHNT and CDR2 YENEEA. This CDR3 spans 14 amino acids. Trimming removed 5 bases from V and 6 bases from J; junction bases left unmatched: 10. Here the CDR3 DNA reads TGTGCCAGCAGCCGGGGCGGGGGAGCGGGCGAGCAGTACGTC. Translation gives CASSRGGGAGEQYV.